This T cell receptor beta chain was captured in a study of CD8+ T cells in alopecia areata. Background on the study: Dosing with tofacitinib proceeded for 6 to 18 months, followed by 6 months off drug. Findings and caveats of the study: Lesional scalp displayed greater clonality than normal scalp, most notably in alopecia totalis/universalis. In scalp and blood, many expanded lesional clones persisted during tofacitinib.

Concerning this clone: What it binds is not known.

With 5 bases removed from V and 2 bases from J, the gap between germline ends came to 9 bases. Germline CDR1 and CDR2: MNHEY and SVGAGI. CDR3 length: 13 amino acids. RNA extraction was followed by reverse transcription into cDNA, which acted as the sequencing template. The table came from immunoSEQ multiplex PCR; TCRdb's copy has only in-frame clones and leaves some out. The sample shows about 140,000 clones, 86% of them seen only once. Noted treatment: oral pan-JAK inhibitor, 5-10 mg twice daily. Peripheral blood and lesional scalp punch biopsies were taken from alopecia areata patients. J is TRBJ2-5 and V is TRBV6-5; D call uncertain. This receptor was taken from a human donor with alopecia areata. The sequenced sample was CD8+ T cells sorted from blood, obtained at week 4, from a patient treated with tofacitinib. CDR3 sequence: CASSPDTQETQYF. In DNA, the CDR3 is TGTGCCAGCAGTCCAGACACGCAAGAGACCCAGTACTTC.